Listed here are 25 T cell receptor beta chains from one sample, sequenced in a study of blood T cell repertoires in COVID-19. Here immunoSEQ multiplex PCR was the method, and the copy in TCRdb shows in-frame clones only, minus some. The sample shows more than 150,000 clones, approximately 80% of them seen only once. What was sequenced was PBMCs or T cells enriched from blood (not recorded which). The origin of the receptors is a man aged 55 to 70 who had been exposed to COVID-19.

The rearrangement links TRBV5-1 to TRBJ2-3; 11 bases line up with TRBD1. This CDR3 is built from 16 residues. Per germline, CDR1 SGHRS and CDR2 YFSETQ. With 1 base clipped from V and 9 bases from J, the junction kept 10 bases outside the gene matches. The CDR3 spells CASSLSPGQGDRTQYF. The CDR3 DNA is TGCGCCAGCAGCTTGTCGCCGGGACAGGGGGATAGAACGCAGTATTTT.

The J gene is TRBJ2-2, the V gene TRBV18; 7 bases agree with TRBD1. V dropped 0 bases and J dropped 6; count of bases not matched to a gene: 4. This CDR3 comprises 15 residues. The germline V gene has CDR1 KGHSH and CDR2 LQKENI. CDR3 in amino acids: CASSPPDRVAGELFF. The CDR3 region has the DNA TGTGCCAGCTCACCACCAGACAGGGTAGCCGGGGAGCTGTTTTTT.

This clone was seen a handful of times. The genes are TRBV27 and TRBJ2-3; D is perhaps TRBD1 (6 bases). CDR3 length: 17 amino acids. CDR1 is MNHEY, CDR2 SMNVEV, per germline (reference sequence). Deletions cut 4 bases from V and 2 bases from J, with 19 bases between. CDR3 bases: TGTGCCAGCAGTTGGAGACGGGACATCCGGTTCACAGATACGCAGTATTTT. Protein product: CASSWRRDIRFTDTQYF.

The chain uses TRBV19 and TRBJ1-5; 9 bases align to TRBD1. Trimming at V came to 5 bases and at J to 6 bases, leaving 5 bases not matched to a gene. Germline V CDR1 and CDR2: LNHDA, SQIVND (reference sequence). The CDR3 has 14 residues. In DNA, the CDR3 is TGTGCCAGTAGTTTGACAGGGGGAGCTCAGCCCCAGCATTTT. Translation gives CASSLTGGAQPQHF.

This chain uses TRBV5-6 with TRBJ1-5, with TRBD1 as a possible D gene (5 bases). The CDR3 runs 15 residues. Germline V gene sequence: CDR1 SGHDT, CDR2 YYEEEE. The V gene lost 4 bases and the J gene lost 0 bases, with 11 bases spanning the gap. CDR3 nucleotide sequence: TGTGCCAGCAGCAGGGACTTCGATAGCAATCAGCCCCAGCATTTT. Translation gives CASSRDFDSNQPQHF.

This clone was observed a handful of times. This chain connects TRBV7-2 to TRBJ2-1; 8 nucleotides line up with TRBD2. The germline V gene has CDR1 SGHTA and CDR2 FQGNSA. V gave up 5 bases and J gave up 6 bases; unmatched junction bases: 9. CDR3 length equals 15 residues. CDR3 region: CASSLSGTRANEQFF. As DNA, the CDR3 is TGTGCCAGCAGCCTTAGCGGGACTCGGGCCAATGAGCAGTTCTTC.

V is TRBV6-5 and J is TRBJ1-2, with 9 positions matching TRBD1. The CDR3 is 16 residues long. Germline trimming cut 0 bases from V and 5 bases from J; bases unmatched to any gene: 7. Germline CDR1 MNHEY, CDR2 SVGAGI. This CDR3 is CASSYSGQGQPYGYTF. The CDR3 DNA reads TGTGCCAGCAGTTACTCGGGACAGGGTCAGCCGTATGGCTACACCTTC.

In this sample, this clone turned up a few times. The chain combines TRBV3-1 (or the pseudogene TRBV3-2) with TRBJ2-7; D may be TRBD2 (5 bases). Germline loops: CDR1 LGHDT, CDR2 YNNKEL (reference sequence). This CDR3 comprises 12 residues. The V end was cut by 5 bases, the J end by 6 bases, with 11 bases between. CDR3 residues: CASSKRTGEQYF. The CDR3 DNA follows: TGTGCCAGCAGCAAACGGACTGGCGAGCAGTACTTC.

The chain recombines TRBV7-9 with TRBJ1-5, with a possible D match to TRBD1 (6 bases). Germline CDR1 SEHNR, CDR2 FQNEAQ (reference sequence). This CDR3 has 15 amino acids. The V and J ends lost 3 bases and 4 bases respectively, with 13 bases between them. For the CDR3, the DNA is TGTGCCAGCAGCTTTGGGGGCACGGTAAATCAGCCCCAGCATTTT. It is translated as CASSFGGTVNQPQHF.

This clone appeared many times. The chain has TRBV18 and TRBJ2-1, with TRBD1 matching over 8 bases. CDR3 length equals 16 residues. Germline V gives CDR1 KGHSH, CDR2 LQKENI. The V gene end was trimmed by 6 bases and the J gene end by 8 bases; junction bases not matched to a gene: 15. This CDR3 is CASSQNQGATEDEQFF. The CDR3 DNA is TGTGCCAGCTCCCAGAACCAGGGGGCGACAGAGGATGAGCAGTTCTTC. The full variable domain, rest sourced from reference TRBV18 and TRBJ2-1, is NAGVMQNPRHLVRRRGQEARLRCSPMKGHSHVYWYRQLPEEGLKFMVYLQKENIIDESGMPKERFSAEFPKEGPSILRIQQVVRGDSAAYFCASSQNQGATEDEQFFGPGTRLTVL.

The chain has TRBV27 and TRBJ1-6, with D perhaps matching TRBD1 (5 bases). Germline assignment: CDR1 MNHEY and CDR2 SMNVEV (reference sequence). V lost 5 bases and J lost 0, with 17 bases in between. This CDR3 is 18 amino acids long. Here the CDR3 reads CASSLTGLRSSYNSPLHF. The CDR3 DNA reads TGTGCCAGCAGTCTAACGGGACTCAGGAGCTCCTATAATTCACCCCTCCACTTT.

The CDR3 protein is CAISVGAAREPQHF. For the CDR3, the DNA is TGTGCCATCAGTGTGGGGGCAGCCAGGGAGCCCCAGCATTTT. The chain uses TRBV10-3 and TRBJ1-5; weak D call: TRBD1 (6 bases). V was shortened by 4 bases and J by 8 bases, with 15 bases between the two germline ends. This CDR3 contains 14 residues. CDR1 ENHRY and CDR2 SYGVKD come from the germline V gene.

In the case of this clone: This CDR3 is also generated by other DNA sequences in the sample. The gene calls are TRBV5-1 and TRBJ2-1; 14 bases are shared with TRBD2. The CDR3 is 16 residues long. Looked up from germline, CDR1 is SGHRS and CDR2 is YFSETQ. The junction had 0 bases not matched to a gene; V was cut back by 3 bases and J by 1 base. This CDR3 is CASSWTSGRSYNEQFF. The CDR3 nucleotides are TGCGCCAGCAGCTGGACTAGCGGGAGGTCCTACAATGAGCAGTTCTTC.

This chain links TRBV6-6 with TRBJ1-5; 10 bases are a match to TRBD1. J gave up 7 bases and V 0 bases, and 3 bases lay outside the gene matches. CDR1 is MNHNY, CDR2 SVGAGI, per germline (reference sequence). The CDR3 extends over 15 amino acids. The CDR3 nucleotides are TGTGCCAGCAGTTACTCGACAGGGGGCGGGCAGCCCCAGCATTTT. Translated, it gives CASSYSTGGGQPQHF.

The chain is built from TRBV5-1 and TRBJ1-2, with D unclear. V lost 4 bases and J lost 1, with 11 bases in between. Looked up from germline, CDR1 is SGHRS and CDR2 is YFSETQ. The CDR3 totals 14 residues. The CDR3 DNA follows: TGCGCCAGCAGCCCGGACGGACTTAACTATGGCTACACCTTC. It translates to CASSPDGLNYGYTF.

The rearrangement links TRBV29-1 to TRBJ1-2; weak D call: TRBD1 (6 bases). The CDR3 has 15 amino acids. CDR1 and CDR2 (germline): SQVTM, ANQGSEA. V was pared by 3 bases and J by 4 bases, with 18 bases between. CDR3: CSVDDVNRVGYGYTF. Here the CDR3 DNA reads TGCAGCGTTGATGATGTGAACAGGGTGGGCTATGGCTACACCTTC.

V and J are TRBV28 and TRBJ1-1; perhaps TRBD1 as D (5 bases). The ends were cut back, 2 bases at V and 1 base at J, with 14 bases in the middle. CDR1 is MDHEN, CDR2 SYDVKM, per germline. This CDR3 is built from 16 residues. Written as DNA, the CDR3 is TGTGCCAGCAGTTTACGCCCACAGGCCAGGAACACTGAAGCTTTCTTT. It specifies CASSLRPQARNTEAFF.

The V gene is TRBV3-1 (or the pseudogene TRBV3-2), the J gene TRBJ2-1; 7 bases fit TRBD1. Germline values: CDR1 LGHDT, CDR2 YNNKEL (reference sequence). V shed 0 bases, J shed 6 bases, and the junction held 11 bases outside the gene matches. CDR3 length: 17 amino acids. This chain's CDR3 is CASSQDQPAAGGNEQFF. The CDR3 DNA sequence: TGTGCCAGCAGCCAAGATCAGCCAGCGGCAGGGGGCAATGAGCAGTTCTTC.

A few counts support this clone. The CDR3 DNA follows: TGTGCCAGCAGCCCATTCTTAGCGGGAGCCTACAATGAGCAGTTCTTC. This sequence encodes CASSPFLAGAYNEQFF. This sequence joins TRBV9 and TRBJ2-1, with TRBD2 identical over 9 bases. V gave up 4 bases and J gave up 2 bases; unmatched junction bases: 7. Germline-derived CDR1 and CDR2 are SGDLS and YYNGEE. The CDR3 sequence is 16 residues long.

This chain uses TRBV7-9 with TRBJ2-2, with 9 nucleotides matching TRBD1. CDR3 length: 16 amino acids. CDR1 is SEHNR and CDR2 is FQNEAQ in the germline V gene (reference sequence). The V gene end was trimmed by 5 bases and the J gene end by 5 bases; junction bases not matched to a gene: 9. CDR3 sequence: CASSHRDREITGELFF. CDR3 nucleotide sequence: TGTGCCAGCAGCCACAGGGACAGGGAAATAACCGGGGAGCTGTTTTTT.

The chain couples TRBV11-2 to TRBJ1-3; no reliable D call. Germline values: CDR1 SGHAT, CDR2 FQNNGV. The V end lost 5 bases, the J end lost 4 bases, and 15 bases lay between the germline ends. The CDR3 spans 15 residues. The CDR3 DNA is TGTGCCAGCAGCCCCACGTCATTACGGGGAAACACCATATATTTT. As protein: CASSPTSLRGNTIYF.

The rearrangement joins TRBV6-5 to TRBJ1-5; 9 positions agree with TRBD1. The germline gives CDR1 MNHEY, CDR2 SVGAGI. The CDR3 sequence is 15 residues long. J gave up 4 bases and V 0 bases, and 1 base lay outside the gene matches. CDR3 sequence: CASSYSGTGNQPQHF. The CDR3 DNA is TGTGCCAGCAGTTACTCGGGGACAGGGAATCAGCCCCAGCATTTT.

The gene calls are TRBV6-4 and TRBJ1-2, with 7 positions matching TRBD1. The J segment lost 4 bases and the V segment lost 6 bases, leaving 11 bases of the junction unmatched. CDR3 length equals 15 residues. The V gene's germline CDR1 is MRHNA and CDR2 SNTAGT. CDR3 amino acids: CASSQTGDLGYGYTF. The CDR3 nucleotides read TGTGCCAGCAGCCAAACAGGGGATCTAGGCTATGGCTACACCTTC.

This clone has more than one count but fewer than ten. CDR3 loop: CASKRDSNTGELFF. CDR3 bases: TGTGCCAGCAAGAGGGACTCCAACACCGGGGAGCTGTTTTTT. The chain carries TRBV9 and TRBJ2-2; the D gene is possibly TRBD2 (6 bases). The CDR3 has 14 amino acids. The V and J ends lost 6 bases and 2 bases respectively, with 11 bases between them. Looked up from germline, CDR1 is SGDLS and CDR2 is YYNGEE. Using reference TRBV9 and TRBJ2-2 for the parts outside the CDR3, the full variable domain is DSGVTQTPKHLITATGQRVTLRCSPRSGDLSVYWYQQSLDQGLQFLIQYYNGEERAKGNILERFSAQQFPDLHSELNLSSLELGDSALYFCASKRDSNTGELFFGEGSRLTVL.

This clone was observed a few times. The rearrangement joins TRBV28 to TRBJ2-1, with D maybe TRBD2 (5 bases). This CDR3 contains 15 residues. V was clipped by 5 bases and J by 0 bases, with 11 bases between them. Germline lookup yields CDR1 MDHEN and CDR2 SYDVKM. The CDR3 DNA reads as TGTGCCAGCAGTGTGACGGGGAGCTCCTACAATGAGCAGTTCTTC. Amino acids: CASSVTGSSYNEQFF.